There are a few counts of the clone carrying this T cell receptor beta chain. Its antigen is undetermined. The entry originates in a study of blood T cells in healthy people across ages. Study-wide results and caveats: Aged donors had fewer naive CD4+ cells and lower diversity than long-lived donors. Estimated diversity that came from one million T cells was considered an underestimate.

The use of a sample-barcoded 5' primer and a J-beta primer mix characterized a second PCR of roughly 7 to 12 cycles. TCRdb recomputed calls from the 5' RACE reads with MiXCR, one row per CDR3 protein. The sample records 1 million or so distinct CDR3 sequences, 40% to 55% being singletons. The TCR was taken from a woman between 55 and 75 years old in good health. The sequencing input was blood.

The CDR3 region has the DNA TGTGCCAGCAGCCAAGGACAGGGAGTCAACACAGATACGCAGTATTTT. This encodes CASSQGQGVNTDTQYF. The chain uses TRBV7-9 and TRBJ2-3; TRBD1 agrees at 8 bases. This CDR3 is 16 amino acids long. The germline V gene encodes CDR1 SEHNR and CDR2 FQNEAQ (reference sequence). V gave up 5 bases and J gave up 2 bases; unmatched junction bases: 9.